These 4 T cell receptor beta chains share one sample of origin, sequenced in a study of blood T cell repertoires in COVID-19. The data were produced by immunoSEQ multiplex PCR, yet TCRdb's version contains in-frame clones alone and is incomplete. The sample consists of 150,000 to 200,000 clones, roughly 81% of them appearing once. Sequenced: peripheral blood. These receptor sequences come from a woman older than 75 with COVID-19, enrolled during active disease.

This chain uses TRBV9 with TRBJ2-5; 7 bases are a match to TRBD1. J gave up 3 bases and V 2 bases, and 1 base lay outside the gene matches. Germline values: CDR1 SGDLS, CDR2 YYNGEE. The CDR3 covers 13 residues. The CDR3 spells CASSVGQEETQYF. The CDR3 DNA is TGTGCCAGCAGCGTCGGACAGGAAGAGACCCAGTACTTC.

This clone is labeled large. This chain connects TRBV6-5 to TRBJ1-6; the match to TRBD1 covers 7 bases. This CDR3 has 15 amino acids. The ends lost 0 bases at V and 10 bases at J; junction bases unmatched: 6. CDR1 and CDR2 from the germline V gene are MNHEY and SVGAGI. In DNA, the CDR3 is TGTGCCAGCAGTTACTCAACAGGGGCAGTATCACCCCTCCACTTT. Protein sequence: CASSYSTGAVSPLHF.

The chain joins TRBV6-2 or TRBV6-3 to TRBJ2-5; D unresolved. Germline V gene sequence: CDR1 MNHEY, CDR2 SVGEGT. V was clipped by 0 bases and J by 5 bases, with 13 bases between them. CDR3 length: 15 residues. The CDR3 here is CASSYSDKVGETQYF. Written as DNA, the CDR3 is TGTGCCAGCAGTTACTCGGATAAGGTCGGGGAGACCCAGTACTTC.

The chain recombines TRBV6-6 with TRBJ2-3; 8 bases match TRBD1. Trimming at V came to 4 bases and at J to 2 bases, leaving 5 bases not matched to a gene. Looked up from germline, CDR1 is MNHNY and CDR2 is SVGAGI (reference sequence). CDR3 length: 15 residues. The CDR3 protein is CASSLGQAYTDTQYF. CDR3 bases: TGTGCCAGCAGTTTGGGACAGGCGTACACAGATACGCAGTATTTT.